This TCR beta chain was identified during a study of breast tumors, draining lymph nodes, adjacent tissues. Study observations and caveats: Tumor TCR diversity was below lymph nodes but above nontumor tissue. Luminal-like breast cancer showed significantly greater tumor-nontumor repertoire similarity than basal-like breast cancer did. The lymph node origin of tumor T cells was framed as consistent with a hypothesis, not demonstrated.

This clonotype has ten or more counts. Its antigen is unknown. TCRdb reprocessed the multiplex PCR reads via MiXCR and lists one record per CDR3 protein. The repertoire holds about 200,000 distinct CDR3 sequences, with about 34% as singletons. Samples came from axillary lymph nodes draining the breast cancer. There are 16 residues in the CDR3. Germline V lookup: CDR1 KGHDR, CDR2 SFDVKD. Losses at the gene ends were 7 bases for V and 4 bases for J; bases not matched to a gene: 6. This TCR was recovered from a female donor with breast cancer. Some clones in this sample may be carry-over from other donors' samples. The gene calls are TRBV24-1 and TRBJ2-3; TRBD2 matches at 14 bases. Sequenced: axillary lymph node tissue. The CDR3 coding sequence is TGTGCCACCAGGGGGACTAGCGGGAGTGAGGCAGATACGCAGTATTTT. Its protein product is CATRGTSGSEADTQYF.